This passage covers 20 T cell receptor beta chains from one sample sequenced in a study of human T cells and chemical hapten exposure. Time point in this sample: pre-sensitization, week 0. As for treatment: therapeutic diphenylcyclopropenone sensitization with weekly scalp DPC. From the RACE reads, TCRdb called clonotypes with MiXCR, one entry per CDR3 protein. The table lists under 300,000 distinct CDR3 sequences, just under 8% of them singletons. This sample comprised whole blood, obtained in connection with sensitization to the hapten diphenylcyclopropenone (DPC). Every receptor here comes from a man between 18 and 29 years old with alopecia areata. Some clones in this sample may be carry-over from other donors' samples.

Ten or more counts support this clonotype. V usage is TRBV10-2 and J usage is TRBJ1-4; 7 bases fit TRBD1. Germline CDR1 is WSHSY and CDR2 is SAAADI. V shed 4 bases, J shed 0 bases, and the junction held 5 bases outside the gene matches. CDR3 length: 16 amino acids. CDR3 in DNA: TGCGCCAGCAGTGGCACAGGGACAGCAACTAATGAAAAACTGTTTTTT. It translates to CASSGTGTATNEKLFF.

This clonotype was seen at least ten times. The chain recombines TRBV6-2 or TRBV6-3 with TRBJ1-5; D remains ambiguous. V lost 2 bases and J 2 bases, leaving 7 bases between the germline ends. Germline assignment: CDR1 MNHEY and CDR2 SVGEGT. CDR3 length: 14 amino acids. CDR3 in DNA: TGTGCCAGCAGTTACACCTGGGGCAATCAGCCCCAGCATTTT. Translation gives CASSYTWGNQPQHF.

V usage is TRBV6-2 or TRBV6-3 and J usage is TRBJ1-6; TRBD1 matches 8 bases. J was trimmed by 7 bases and V by 6 bases; bases with no gene match: 8. The CDR3 is 15 residues long. Per the germline V gene, CDR1 is MNHEY and CDR2 is SVGEGT. CDR3 nucleotide sequence: TGTGCCAGCAGCCCCAGGGGGCGGTCGAATTCACCCCTCCACTTT. This translates into CASSPRGRSNSPLHF.

This clonotype was counted only a few times. The CDR3 DNA follows: TGTGCCAGCAGTACCACTGGATCTGGAAACACCATATATTTT. It translates to CASSTTGSGNTIYF. The chain employs TRBV12-3 or TRBV12-4 and TRBJ1-3; D is ambiguous. This CDR3 region has 14 residues. The ends were cut back, 5 bases at V and 1 base at J, with 9 bases in the middle.

This clonotype came up a few times. V usage is TRBV3-1 and J usage is TRBJ2-7; 7 nucleotides align to TRBD1. There are 11 residues in the CDR3. The germline gives CDR1 LGHDT, CDR2 YNNKEL (reference sequence). J gave up 12 bases and V 6 bases, and 8 bases lay outside the gene matches. In DNA form, the CDR3 reads TGTGCCAGCAGTAGCACGGGACAGATGTACTTC. Its translation: CASSSTGQMYF.

The genes are TRBV7-2 and TRBJ1-2; 8 nucleotides line up with TRBD1. This CDR3 spans 16 amino acids. Trimming at V came to 0 bases and at J to 1 base, leaving 4 bases not matched to a gene. CDR1 and CDR2 (germline): SGHTA, FQGNSA. The CDR3 here is CASSLAGQGVNYGYTF. The DNA of the CDR3 is TGTGCCAGCAGCTTAGCCGGACAGGGCGTTAACTATGGCTACACCTTC.

In this sample, this clonotype turned up many times. The chain recombines TRBV9 with TRBJ2-5, with TRBD2 matching over 9 bases. The V and J ends lost 0 bases and 1 base, in that order; junction bases with no gene match: 4. The V gene's germline CDR1 is SGDLS and CDR2 YYNGEE. The CDR3 length is 16 residues. CDR3 residues: CASSVGPTSGQETQYF. The CDR3 DNA follows: TGTGCCAGCAGCGTAGGTCCGACTAGCGGCCAAGAGACCCAGTACTTC.

The table lists this clonotype with many counts. V is TRBV2 and J is TRBJ2-3, with D perhaps assigned TRBD1 or TRBD2 (5 bases each). Deletions cut 1 base from V and 8 bases from J, with 10 bases between. This CDR3 comprises 13 residues. From germline, CDR1 is SNHLY and CDR2 FYNNEI. For the CDR3, the DNA is TGTGCCAGCAGTGAAGTTATGAGGGGTACGCAGTATTTT. Amino acids: CASSEVMRGTQYF.

The chain couples TRBV29-1 to TRBJ1-2; TRBD1 matches at 11 bases. This CDR3 has 14 residues. From germline, CDR1 is SQVTM and CDR2 ANQGSEA. After removal of 6 bases from V and 5 bases from J, the junction contained 8 bases not matched to a gene. CDR3 sequence reads: CSVNTGQGAYGYTF. Written as DNA, the CDR3 is TGCAGCGTCAACACTGGACAGGGGGCATATGGCTACACCTTC.

The chain carries TRBV29-1 and TRBJ2-2; D is unclear. Deletions cut 4 bases from V and 3 bases from J, with 9 bases between. The CDR3 runs to 13 residues. CDR1 and CDR2 (germline): SQVTM, ANQGSEA. The CDR3 protein is CSVVASYTGELFF. The CDR3 DNA follows: TGCAGCGTTGTTGCTTCCTACACCGGGGAGCTGTTTTTT.

The sample holds a few counts of this clonotype. This rearrangement joins TRBV6-2 or TRBV6-3 to TRBJ2-6; TRBD1 matches at 12 bases. Unmatched junction bases numbered 1, after V lost 5 bases and J lost 2 bases. Looked up from germline, CDR1 is MNHEY and CDR2 is SVGEGT. There are 16 residues in the CDR3. The DNA for the CDR3 is TGTGCCAGCAGTGGGACAGGGGGCCCTGGGGCCAACGTCCTGACTTTC. Its protein product is CASSGTGGPGANVLTF.

This clonotype came up many times. The CDR3: CASSRRDFLESEAFF. In DNA, the CDR3 is TGTGCCAGCAGCCGCCGGGATTTTCTTGAATCTGAAGCTTTCTTT. The genes are TRBV6-6 and TRBJ1-1, with no clear D. This CDR3 spans 15 amino acids. Germline loops: CDR1 MNHNY, CDR2 SVGAGI (reference sequence). V gave up 6 bases and J gave up 6 bases, with 20 bases separating them.

J is TRBJ1-1 and V is TRBV29-1, with D perhaps matching TRBD1 (6 bases). The CDR3 runs 11 residues. Germline assignment: CDR1 SQVTM and CDR2 ANQGSEA. V dropped 4 bases and J dropped 8 bases, with 11 bases sitting between them. CDR3 in amino acids: CSVVTTGEAFF. The DNA of the CDR3 is TGCAGCGTTGTCACTACAGGGGAAGCTTTCTTT.

The V call is TRBV14, the J call TRBJ2-1, with TRBD2 identical over 8 bases. The CDR3 totals 17 residues. Germline assignment: CDR1 SGHDN and CDR2 FVKESK. J gave up 10 bases and V 0 bases, and 14 bases lay outside the gene matches. CDR3 loop: CASSQDSASGPRHEQFF. The CDR3, as DNA: TGTGCCAGCAGCCAAGATTCGGCTAGCGGGCCGAGGCACGAGCAGTTCTTC.

The V call is TRBV25-1, the J call TRBJ1-2; 7 nucleotides line up with TRBD1. This CDR3 is built from 14 residues. V trimming: 6 bases; J trimming: 8 bases; junction bases outside the gene matches: 12. In germline, CDR1 is MGHDK, CDR2 SYGVNS. The CDR3 nucleotides are TGTGCCAGCAGCCCGGGACAGCTAGCGGGAGGCTACACCTTC. It specifies CASSPGQLAGGYTF.

The chain has TRBV6-2 or TRBV6-3 and TRBJ1-6, with D perhaps TRBD1 (6 bases). The ends were cut back, 2 bases at V and 7 bases at J, with 15 bases in the middle. The CDR3 spans 16 residues. CDR1 is MNHEY and CDR2 is SVGEGT in the germline V gene. Here the CDR3 reads CASSYRPGTRNSPLHF. CDR3 nucleotides: TGTGCCAGCAGTTACAGACCCGGGACAAGAAATTCACCCCTCCACTTT.

This chain joins TRBV12-3 or TRBV12-4 and TRBJ1-1; D gene uncertain. The CDR3 length is 14 residues. Trimming left V 6 bases short and J 3 bases short, with 14 bases between. Written as DNA, the CDR3 is TGTGCCAGCAGACGCTGGACGGTCTACACTGAAGCTTTCTTT. Translating gives CASRRWTVYTEAFF.

The J gene is TRBJ2-3, the V gene TRBV5-1; the match to TRBD2 covers 9 bases. After removal of 7 bases from V and 1 base from J, the junction contained 10 bases not matched to a gene. The CDR3 is 16 amino acids. Germline CDR1 reads SGHRS; CDR2 reads YFSETQ. CDR3 residues: CASEDEPSGGTDTQYF. In nucleotides, the CDR3 is TGCGCCAGCGAAGATGAACCTAGCGGGGGCACAGATACGCAGTATTTT.

This clonotype was observed at least ten times. The DNA of the CDR3 is TGTGCCAGCAGTTATCGAGCGGGGGGGCCCCCCGCCTACGAGCAGTACGTC. This codes for CASSYRAGGPPAYEQYV. This chain links TRBV6-2 or TRBV6-3 with TRBJ2-7; 10 bases map to TRBD2. With V trimmed by 3 bases and J by 2 bases, 10 bases remained unmatched. The CDR3 sequence is 17 residues long. The V gene's germline CDR1 is MNHEY and CDR2 SVGEGT.

This clonotype has just a few counts. The chain uses TRBV5-5 and TRBJ2-4; perhaps D is TRBD1 or TRBD2 (5 bases each). The ends were cut back, 4 bases at V and 0 bases at J, with 14 bases in the middle. The germline V gene encodes CDR1 SGHKS and CDR2 YYEKEE (reference sequence). The CDR3 sequence is 16 residues long. The CDR3 here is CASSPIGAGAKNIQYF. The CDR3 coding sequence is TGTGCCAGCAGCCCGATCGGGGCTGGAGCCAAAAACATTCAGTACTTC.